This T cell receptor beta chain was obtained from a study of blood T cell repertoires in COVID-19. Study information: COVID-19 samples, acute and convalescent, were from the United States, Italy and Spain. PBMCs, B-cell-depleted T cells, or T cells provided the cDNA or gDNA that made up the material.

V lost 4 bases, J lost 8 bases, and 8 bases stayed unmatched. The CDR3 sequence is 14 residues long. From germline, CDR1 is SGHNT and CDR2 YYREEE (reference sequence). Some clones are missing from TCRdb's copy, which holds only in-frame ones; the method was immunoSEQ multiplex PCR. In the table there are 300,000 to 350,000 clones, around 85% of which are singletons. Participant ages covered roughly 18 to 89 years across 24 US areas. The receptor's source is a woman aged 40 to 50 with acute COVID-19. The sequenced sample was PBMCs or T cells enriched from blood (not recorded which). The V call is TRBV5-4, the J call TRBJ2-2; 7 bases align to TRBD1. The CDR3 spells CASSADRDWGELFF. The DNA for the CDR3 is TGTGCCAGCAGCGCTGACAGGGATTGGGGGGAGCTGTTTTTT.